The TCR beta chain described here comes from a study of T cell responses to AZD1222 COVID-19 vaccine. TCRdb keeps only in-frame clones here, not all; method: immunoSEQ multiplex PCR. Among some 120,000 clones listed, more than 80% were seen once. About this clone itself: What it binds is unknown.

Broader study findings: The donor cohort was predominantly white British with a female majority, and clonal diversity may have been underestimated. Breadth and depth of Spike-specific TCRs rose after two AZD1222 doses.

The germline V gene has CDR1 LNHDA and CDR2 SQIVND (reference sequence). After removal of 4 bases from V and 0 bases from J, the junction contained 3 bases not matched to a gene. CDR3 length equals 14 residues. The clonotype was recovered from an adult in good health. The gene calls are TRBV19 and TRBJ2-7; TRBD1 matches 7 bases. This specimen was peripheral blood, taken on day 0 of AZD1222 vaccination. CDR3 in amino acids: CASSRDRDSYEQYF. The CDR3 region has the DNA TGTGCCAGTAGTAGAGACAGGGACTCCTACGAGCAGTACTTC.